These 14 T cell receptor beta chains share one sample of origin, sequenced in a study of tissue T cells after allogeneic stem cell transplantation. Repertoires were generated with immunoSEQ multiplex PCR, while TCRdb's copy carries only in-frame clones and drops some. The data show a few thousand clones, 45% to 50% seen once. Time point meaning: mouse harvest day 14 after allogeneic transplant. Tail vein injection delivered 10^7 T-cell-depleted bone marrow cells and 10^6 splenic CD5+ T cells. The specimen was gut tissue. The receptors were sampled from a female BALB/c mouse given C57BL/6 T cells with graft-versus-host disease after an allogeneic hematopoietic cell transplant.

A word on this clone: Genes and germline come from the mouse. The sequenced fragment ends 1 residue before the CDR3 boundary, so the rest is inferred from the germline J gene. This chain links TRBV13-1 with TRBJ2-7, with 12 nucleotides matching TRBD2. From germline, CDR1 is NSHNY and CDR2 SYGAGN. The CDR3 covers 14 residues. V lost 0 bases to trimming and J lost 5 bases; unmatched junction nucleotides: 0. The CDR3 protein is CASSDGDWGDEQYF. The part of the CDR3 DNA that was read is TGTGCCAGCAGTGATGGGGACTGGGGGGATGAACAGTAC.

On this clone: Genes here carry mouse names. The observed sequence ends 1 residue before the CDR3 terminus, with the missing tail filled in from the germline J gene. J is TRBJ2-4 and V is TRBV3; 12 nucleotides agree with TRBD2. Trimming cost V 4 bases and J 3 bases; bases outside gene matches: 5. There are 16 residues in the CDR3. The germline CDR1 and CDR2 sequences are SNHLY and FYNGKV (reference sequence). CDR3 bases read: TGTGCCAGCAGCTCGGGACTGGGGGGCGGCCAAAACACCTTGTAC. It translates to CASSSGLGGGQNTLY. The full CDR3 sequence reads CASSSGLGGGQNTLYF. The whole variable domain, remainder taken from reference TRBV3 and TRBJ2-4, is GPKVLQIPSHQIIDMGQMVTLNCDPVSNHLYFYWYKQILGQQMEFLVNFYNGKVMEKSKLFKDQFSVERPDGSYFTLKIQPTALEDSAVYFCASSSGLGGGQNTLYFGAGTRLSVL.

To note about this clone: Gene names and germline match the mouse. The observed sequence ends 1 residue before the CDR3 terminus, with the missing tail filled in from the germline J gene. The rearrangement uses TRBV13-1 and TRBJ1-5; 7 bases are a match to TRBD1. With V trimmed by 3 bases and J by 3 bases, 3 bases remained unmatched. The V gene's germline CDR1 is NSHNY and CDR2 SYGAGN. The CDR3 extends over 14 amino acids. The CDR3 reads CASSGQGGNQAPLF. The CDR3 DNA, read in part, is TGTGCCAGCAGTGGACAGGGTGGCAACCAGGCTCCGCTT.

With regard to this clone: Germline and genes: mouse. With the read ending 1 residue before the CDR3 end, the germline J gene is used to fill in that end. J is TRBJ2-3 and V is TRBV20, with 10 bases lining up with TRBD2. V shed 5 bases and J 1 base; nucleotides not matched to a gene: 3. There are 14 residues in the CDR3. The germline V gene encodes CDR1 GFQATS and CDR2 STVNSAI. The CDR3 sequence: CGAGDWGGAETLYF. Incomplete CDR3 DNA: TGTGGTGCTGGAGACTGGGGGGGTGCAGAAACGCTGTAT.

This clone was detected only a few times. Any gene name here is a mouse gene name. The read finishes 1 residue shy of the CDR3 end, and the germline J gene is used to complete it. V usage is TRBV23 and J usage is TRBJ2-7; the D call TRBD1 from the table was never checked on the DNA. This CDR3 comprises 12 residues. CDR1 KGHTA and CDR2 FQNQQP come from the germline V gene. The DNA read from the CDR3 is TGCTCCAGCAGTCAACAGCCTTATGAACAGTAC. This codes for CSSSQQPYEQY. The whole CDR3 protein is CSSSQQPYEQYF.

With regard to this clone: The germline and genes are mouse ones. The sequenced CDR3 bases are TGTGCCAGCAGCCAAGATCATCAAAACACCTTGTAC. This encodes CASSQDHQNTLY. The whole CDR3 sequence reads CASSQDHQNTLYF. This chain connects TRBV2 to TRBJ2-4; D is unresolved. Sequencing ends 1 residue short of the CDR3 end; the germline J gene provides the rest. The CDR3 loop spans 13 amino acids. Between the trimmed V and J ends, which lost 0 bases and 2 bases, there was a span of 3 bases. CDR1 and CDR2 from the germline V gene are LGHNA and YSYQKL.

This clone was counted a few times. Gene names follow the mouse nomenclature. The CDR3 goes on 1 residue after the read ends, and that part is filled in from the germline J gene. This sequence joins TRBV12-1 and TRBJ2-1, with D tentatively TRBD2 (6 bases). The V and J ends lost 3 bases and 7 bases respectively, with 9 bases between them. CDR1 and CDR2 (germline): SGHSN, HYEKVE. The CDR3 sequence is 12 residues long. The DNA read from the CDR3 is TGTGCCAGCTCTTCCGGGGGGGCTGAGCAGTTC. It translates to CASSSGGAEQF. From start to end, the CDR3 is CASSSGGAEQFF. Combining the CDR3 with reference TRBV12-1 and TRBJ2-1 gives the whole variable domain DSGVVQSPRHIIKEKGGRSVLTCIPISGHSNVVWYQQTLGKELKFLIQHYEKVERDKGFLPSRFSVQQFDDYHSEMNMSALELEDSAMYFCASSSGGAEQFFGPGTRLTVL.

This clone counts as large. Mouse gene names and germline throughout. The read halts 1 residue ahead of the CDR3 end, with the missing end drawn from the germline J gene. This chain links TRBV24 with TRBJ1-2; 10 bases line up with TRBD1. Germline V CDR1 and CDR2: KGHTA, FRNEEI. With V trimmed by 6 bases and J by 2 bases, 0 bases remained unmatched. The CDR3 contains 13 residues. The CDR3 loop reads CASRTGGNSDYTF. The covered CDR3 bases are TGTGCCAGCAGGACAGGGGGCAACTCCGACTACACC.

A word on this clone: Gene and germline names: mouse. The missing CDR3 end, 1 residue past where the read stops, is filled in from the germline J gene. J is TRBJ2-2 and V is TRBV3, with D unresolved. V lost 4 bases to trimming and J lost 0 bases, with 0 bases between them. The germline V gene encodes CDR1 SNHLY and CDR2 FYNGKV (reference sequence). This CDR3 contains 12 residues. The CDR3 region is CASSSNTGQLYF. Incomplete CDR3 DNA: TGTGCCAGCAGCTCAAACACCGGGCAGCTCTAC.

This clone ranks as large. All gene names here are mouse names. The sequenced part of the CDR3 DNA is TGTGCCAGCAGTGGCAATGAACAGTAC. Protein product: CASSGNEQY. The CDR3 in its entirety is CASSGNEQYF. The rearrangement links TRBV13-1 to TRBJ2-7; unclear D gene. The read is 1 residue too short to cover the CDR3 end, so that end is filled in from the germline J gene. The CDR3 sequence is 10 residues long. The V end lost 3 bases, the J end lost 5 bases, and 3 bases lay between the germline ends. Per the germline V gene, CDR1 is NSHNY and CDR2 is SYGAGN.

Points on this clone: Mouse gene names and germline throughout. Coverage ceases 1 residue before the CDR3 finishes, and the germline J gene fills in the end. The chain is built from TRBV12-1 and TRBJ2-7, with unresolved D. This CDR3 spans 12 amino acids. Germline V gene data show CDR1 as SGHSN and CDR2 as HYEKVE. V lost 0 bases and J lost 7, with 9 bases in between. Partial CDR3 DNA: TGTGCCAGCTCTCTCTGGCTGAGGGAACAGTAC. Translation gives CASSLWLREQY. The whole CDR3 sequence reads CASSLWLREQYF. Combining the CDR3 with reference TRBV12-1 and TRBJ2-7 gives the whole variable domain DSGVVQSPRHIIKEKGGRSVLTCIPISGHSNVVWYQQTLGKELKFLIQHYEKVERDKGFLPSRFSVQQFDDYHSEMNMSALELEDSAMYFCASSLWLREQYFGPGTRLTVL.

With respect to this clone: The genes and germline here are from mouse. The read terminates 1 residue before the CDR3 end, so the remaining end is supplied by the germline J gene. The rearrangement links TRBV3 to TRBJ1-2; 10 bases align to TRBD1. Germline loops: CDR1 SNHLY, CDR2 FYNGKV (reference sequence). This CDR3 contains 15 residues. V was clipped by 3 bases and J by 0 bases; unmatched bases: 1. The sequenced CDR3 bases are TGTGCCAGCAGCTTGGACAGGGGGGCAAACTCCGACTACACC. Its protein product is CASSLDRGANSDYT. The full CDR3 protein is CASSLDRGANSDYTF.

Of note for this clone: The listed genes are named as in mouse. The CDR3 extends 1 residue past the end of the read, so its final part is completed from the germline J gene. The V gene is TRBV3, the J gene TRBJ2-3, with 7 bases fitting TRBD1. J was trimmed by 0 bases and V by 6 bases; bases with no gene match: 6. Germline CDR1 is SNHLY and CDR2 is FYNGKV (reference sequence). This CDR3 is built from 15 residues. The CDR3 loop reads CASSRQGASAETLYF. The DNA read from the CDR3 is TGTGCCAGCAGTCGACAGGGCGCTAGTGCAGAAACGCTGTAT.

Details on this clone: Gene names are the mouse ones. The read ends 1 residue shy of where the CDR3 ends; the end is completed using the germline J gene. This chain links TRBV15 with TRBJ2-4, with TRBD2 identical over 7 bases. V dropped 6 bases and J dropped 0; count of bases not matched to a gene: 3. CDR3 length: 14 amino acids. The germline V gene encodes CDR1 SGHND and CDR2 FRSKSL. CDR3 amino acids: CASRTGTSQNTLYF. The part of the CDR3 DNA that was read is TGTGCCAGCAGGACTGGGACTAGTCAAAACACCTTGTAC.